These T cell receptor beta chains were read from a single sample in a study of blood T cell repertoires in COVID-19. TCRdb's table, derived via immunoSEQ multiplex PCR, lists solely in-frame clones and lacks some. The sample holds 150,000 to 200,000 clones, approximately 93% seen once. What was sequenced was peripheral blood. These receptors all stem from a woman aged 55-69 years with COVID-19, enrolled during active disease. The CDR3 runs from the conserved cysteine through the conserved F or W. D genes are given only for firm matches. Clone size, where shown, is once, few, many, or a class for clones that have expanded.

CDR3nt: TGTGCCAGCAGTGAATGGGGGGATACGGAAAGCACCGGGGAGCTGTTTTTT; CDR3aa: CASSEWGDTESTGELFF; j_gene: TRBJ2-2; d_gene: -; v_gene: TRBV2; abundance: -
CDR3nt: TGTGCCAGTAGTCCTTCTCCGGGAGAGCAGTTCTTC; CDR3aa: CASSPSPGEQFF; j_gene: TRBJ2-1; d_gene: -; v_gene: TRBV19; abundance: few
CDR3nt: TGTGCCAGCAGCGCAACCCTACCCGGCGGGGTTGGGGTGAACACTGAAGCTTTCTTT; CDR3aa: CASSATLPGGVGVNTEAFF; j_gene: TRBJ1-1; d_gene: -; v_gene: TRBV11-2; abundance: once
CDR3nt: TGTGCCACCAGCTCCACTCCAGGGCGGGGTCCCAATGAGCAGTTCTTC; CDR3aa: CATSSTPGRGPNEQFF; j_gene: TRBJ2-1; d_gene: -; v_gene: TRBV15; abundance: -
CDR3nt: TGTGCCAGCAGCTTAGCGACACTCACCTACGAGCAGTACTTC; CDR3aa: CASSLATLTYEQYF; j_gene: TRBJ2-7; d_gene: -; v_gene: TRBV7-9; abundance: -
CDR3nt: TGTGCCAGCAGCCGGGACAGAGATCAGCCCCAGCATTTT; CDR3aa: CASSRDRDQPQHF; j_gene: TRBJ1-5; d_gene: TRBD1; v_gene: TRBV6-5; abundance: -
CDR3nt: TGTGCCAGCAGTTTATCCCAGGCGGGGCGCTACACCTTC; CDR3aa: CASSLSQAGRYTF; j_gene: TRBJ1-2; d_gene: -; v_gene: TRBV27; abundance: once
CDR3nt: TGTGCCAGCAGTTGGGGGGTCGGGACAGAGGACTCCTACGAGCAGTACTTC; CDR3aa: CASSWGVGTEDSYEQYF; j_gene: TRBJ2-7; d_gene: -; v_gene: TRBV13; abundance: once
CDR3nt: TGTGCCAGCAGCCAAGCCAGGGGAGGGTTTGAGAACACCGGGGAGCTGTTTTTT; CDR3aa: CASSQARGGFENTGELFF; j_gene: TRBJ2-2; d_gene: -; v_gene: TRBV4-2; abundance: -
CDR3nt: TGCGCCGGCAGCCCCTCAGGGAGGGACCATGAGCAGTTCTTC; CDR3aa: CAGSPSGRDHEQFF; j_gene: TRBJ2-1; d_gene: TRBD2; v_gene: TRBV5-1; abundance: -
CDR3nt: TGTGCCAGCAGCTTAAGGCGACAGGGTAACAATGAGCAGTTCTTC; CDR3aa: CASSLRRQGNNEQFF; j_gene: TRBJ2-1; d_gene: TRBD1; v_gene: TRBV7-8; abundance: -
CDR3nt: TGTGCCAGCAGCCCGGCGGGGGTTCGACGGGTCTCTGGAAACACCATATATTTT; CDR3aa: CASSPAGVRRVSGNTIYF; j_gene: TRBJ1-3; d_gene: -; v_gene: TRBV9; abundance: -